This TCR beta chain derives from a study of STAT5B mutations in CD4+ large granular lymphocyte leukemia. The V gene's germline CDR1 is KGHSH and CDR2 LQKENI. V lost 1 base to trimming and J lost 5 bases; unmatched junction nucleotides: 7. The CDR3 contains 17 residues. Assay: immunoSEQ multiplex PCR; the TCRdb copy retains only in-frame clones and omits some. The table includes about 38,000 clones, approximately 85% detected once. The sequenced sample was CD4+ T cells from blood buffy coats. The rearrangement links TRBV18 to TRBJ2-7; 14 nucleotides agree with TRBD2. The sequence derives from a human donor in good health. Written as DNA, the CDR3 is TGTGCCAGCTCACCACAGGACCCGGGACTAGCGGGAGACGAGCAGTACTTC. Its protein product is CASSPQDPGLAGDEQYF. The full variable domain, its missing parts supplied by reference TRBV18 and TRBJ2-7, is NAGVMQNPRHLVRRRGQEARLRCSPMKGHSHVYWYRQLPEEGLKFMVYLQKENIIDESGMPKERFSAEFPKEGPSILRIQQVVRGDSAAYFCASSPQDPGLAGDEQYFGPGTRLTVT.